Listed here is a single T cell receptor beta chain. Its antigen is currently unknown. In the PCR, 60 Vbeta and 13 Jbeta primers were used. Clones were sequenced by immunoSEQ multiplex PCR, and TCRdb holds only the in-frame ones, with some missing. This table has about 160,000 clones, roughly four fifths appearing once. The data were obtained in a study of cytomegalovirus exposure and HLA in healthy donors. Germline CDR1 reads LGHNA; CDR2 reads YSLEER. The V gene end was trimmed by 2 bases and the J gene end by 2 bases; junction bases not matched to a gene: 12. This CDR3 region has 19 residues. Whole-study results and caveats: What a later analysis showed was that several of the most significant clusters appeared linked to common viral pathogens. HLA-A and HLA-B allele assignments for most subjects were reportedly predicted accurately using TCR beta sequences. Accounts indicate the classifier identified cytomegalovirus status with strong specificity and sensitivity.

The V and J genes are TRBV4-3 and TRBJ2-3; 11 bases fit TRBD2. Sequencing was carried out using PBMCs. This receptor was obtained from a man aged 55 to 70 in good health and CMV-seronegative. This CDR3 reads CASSQRPTTSGAVTDTQYF. The DNA of the CDR3 is TGCGCCAGCAGCCAAAGGCCCACGACTAGCGGGGCGGTCACAGATACGCAGTATTTT.